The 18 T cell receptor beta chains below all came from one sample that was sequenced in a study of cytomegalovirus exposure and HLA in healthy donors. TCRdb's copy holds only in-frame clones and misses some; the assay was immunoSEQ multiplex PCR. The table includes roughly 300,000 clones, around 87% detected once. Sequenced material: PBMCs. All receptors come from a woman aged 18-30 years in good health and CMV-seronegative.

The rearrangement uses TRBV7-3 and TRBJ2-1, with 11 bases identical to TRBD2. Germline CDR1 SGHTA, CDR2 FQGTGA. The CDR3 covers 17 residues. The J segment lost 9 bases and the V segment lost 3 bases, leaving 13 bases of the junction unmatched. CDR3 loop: CASSLSGTSGWAAEQFF. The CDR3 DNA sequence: TGTGCCAGCAGCTTGTCGGGGACTAGCGGCTGGGCGGCTGAGCAGTTCTTC. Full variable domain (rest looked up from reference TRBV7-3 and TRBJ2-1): GAGVSQTPSNKVTEKGKYVELRCDPISGHTALYWYRQSLGQGPEFLIYFQGTGAADDSGLPNDRFFAVRPEGSVSTLKIQRTERGDSAVYLCASSLSGTSGWAAEQFFGPGTRLTVL.

The CDR3 coding sequence is TGTGCCAGCAGGGGCAAGCTCTATGAAAAACTGTTTTTT. The encoded protein is CASRGKLYEKLFF. V usage is TRBV6-1 and J usage is TRBJ1-4, with D uncertain. The ends were cut back, 6 bases at V and 6 bases at J, with 11 bases in the middle. Germline CDR1 is MNHNS and CDR2 is SASEGT. The CDR3 is 13 amino acids.

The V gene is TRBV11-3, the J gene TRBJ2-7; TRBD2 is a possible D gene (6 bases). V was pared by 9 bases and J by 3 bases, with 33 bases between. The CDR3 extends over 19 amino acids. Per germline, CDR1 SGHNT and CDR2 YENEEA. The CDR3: CASITPGRDSQVIVYEQYF. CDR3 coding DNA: TGTGCCAGTATAACTCCGGGGCGGGACTCCCAGGTAATCGTCTACGAGCAGTACTTC.

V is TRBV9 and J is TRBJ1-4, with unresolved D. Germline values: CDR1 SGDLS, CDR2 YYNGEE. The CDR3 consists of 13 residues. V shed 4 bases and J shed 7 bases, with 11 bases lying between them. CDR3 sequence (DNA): TGTGCCAGCAGCACCCCGGGTGGTGAAAAACTGTTTTTT. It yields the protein CASSTPGGEKLFF.

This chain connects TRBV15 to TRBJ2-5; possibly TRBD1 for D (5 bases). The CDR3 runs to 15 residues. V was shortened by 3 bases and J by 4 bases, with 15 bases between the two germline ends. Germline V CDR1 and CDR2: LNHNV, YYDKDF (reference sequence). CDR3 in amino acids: CATSSPQGFRETQYF. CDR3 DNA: TGTGCCACCAGCAGCCCTCAGGGTTTTCGAGAGACCCAGTACTTC.

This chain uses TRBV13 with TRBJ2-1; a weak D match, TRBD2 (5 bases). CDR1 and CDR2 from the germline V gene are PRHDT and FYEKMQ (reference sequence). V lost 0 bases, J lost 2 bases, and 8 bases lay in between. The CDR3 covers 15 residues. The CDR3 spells CASSLGGDPYNEQFF. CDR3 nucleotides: TGTGCCAGCAGCTTAGGCGGGGATCCCTACAATGAGCAGTTCTTC.

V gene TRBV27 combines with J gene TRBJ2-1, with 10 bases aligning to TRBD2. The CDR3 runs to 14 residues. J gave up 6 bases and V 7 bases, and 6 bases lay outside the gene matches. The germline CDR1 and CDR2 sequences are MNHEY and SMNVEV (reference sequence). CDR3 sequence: CASNSLAGTNEQFF. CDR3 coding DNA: TGTGCCAGCAACTCACTAGCGGGAACCAATGAGCAGTTCTTC.

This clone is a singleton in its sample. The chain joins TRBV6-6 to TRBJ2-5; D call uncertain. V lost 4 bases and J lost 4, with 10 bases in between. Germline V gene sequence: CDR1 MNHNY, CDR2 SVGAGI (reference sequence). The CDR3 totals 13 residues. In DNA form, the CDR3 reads TGTGCCAGCAGTTCCTACGGTAGAGAGACCCAGTACTTC. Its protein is CASSSYGRETQYF.

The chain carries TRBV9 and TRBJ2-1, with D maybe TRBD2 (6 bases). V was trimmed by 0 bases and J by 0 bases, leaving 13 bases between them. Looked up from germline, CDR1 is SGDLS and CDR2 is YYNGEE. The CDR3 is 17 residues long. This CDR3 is CASSVGPGGASYNEQFF. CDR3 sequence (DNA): TGTGCCAGCAGCGTAGGGCCTGGCGGGGCCTCCTACAATGAGCAGTTCTTC.

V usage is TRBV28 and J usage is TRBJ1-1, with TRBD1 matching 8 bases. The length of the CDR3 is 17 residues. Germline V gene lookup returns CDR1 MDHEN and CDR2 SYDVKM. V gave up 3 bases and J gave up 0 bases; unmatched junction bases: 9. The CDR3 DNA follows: TGTGCCAGCAGTTTGTCGGGACAGGTGACCCTGAACACTGAAGCTTTCTTT. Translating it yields CASSLSGQVTLNTEAFF. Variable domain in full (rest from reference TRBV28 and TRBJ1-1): DVKVTQSSRYLVKRTGEKVFLECVQDMDHENMFWYRQDPGLGLRLIYFSYDVKMKEKGDIPEGYSVSREKKERFSLILESASTNQTSMYLCASSLSGQVTLNTEAFFGQGTRLTVV.

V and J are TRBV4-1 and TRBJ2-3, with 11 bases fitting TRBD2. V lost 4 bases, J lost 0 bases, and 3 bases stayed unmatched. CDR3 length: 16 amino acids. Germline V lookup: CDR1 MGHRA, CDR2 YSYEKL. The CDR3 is CASSRGTSGSTDTQYF. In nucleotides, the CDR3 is TGCGCCAGCAGCCGCGGGACTAGCGGTAGCACAGATACGCAGTATTTT.

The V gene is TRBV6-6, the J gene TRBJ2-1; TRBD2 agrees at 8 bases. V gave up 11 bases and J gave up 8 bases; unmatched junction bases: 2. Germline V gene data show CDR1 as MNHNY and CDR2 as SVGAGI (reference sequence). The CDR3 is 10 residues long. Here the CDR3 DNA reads TGTGCCGCCGGGGGGGATGAGCAGTTCTTC. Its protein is CAAGGDEQFF.

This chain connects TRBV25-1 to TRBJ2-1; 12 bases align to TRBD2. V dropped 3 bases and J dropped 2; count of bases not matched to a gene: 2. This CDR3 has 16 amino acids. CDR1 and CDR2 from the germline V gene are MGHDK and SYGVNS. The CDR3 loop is CASSETSGRPYNEQFF. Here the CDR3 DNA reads TGTGCCAGCAGTGAGACTAGCGGGAGACCCTACAATGAGCAGTTCTTC.

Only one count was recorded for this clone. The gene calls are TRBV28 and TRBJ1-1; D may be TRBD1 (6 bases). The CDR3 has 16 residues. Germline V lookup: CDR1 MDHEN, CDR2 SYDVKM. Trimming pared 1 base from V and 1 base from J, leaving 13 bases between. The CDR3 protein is CASSLYAGAANTEAFF. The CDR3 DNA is TGTGCCAGCAGTTTATACGCAGGGGCGGCGAACACTGAAGCTTTCTTT.

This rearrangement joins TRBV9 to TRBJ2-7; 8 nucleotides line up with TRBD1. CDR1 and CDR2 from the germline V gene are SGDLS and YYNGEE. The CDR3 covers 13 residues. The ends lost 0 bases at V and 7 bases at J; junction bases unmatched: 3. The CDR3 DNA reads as TGTGCCAGCAGCGTAGGCAGGGGGCGAGAGCAGTACTTC. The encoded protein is CASSVGRGREQYF.

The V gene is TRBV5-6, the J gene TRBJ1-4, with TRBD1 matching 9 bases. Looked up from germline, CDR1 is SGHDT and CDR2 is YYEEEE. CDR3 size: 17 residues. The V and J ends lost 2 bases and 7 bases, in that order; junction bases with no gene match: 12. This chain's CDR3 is CASSFHRTGAMSEKLFF. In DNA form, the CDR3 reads TGTGCCAGCAGCTTCCATCGGACAGGGGCTATGAGTGAAAAACTGTTTTTT.

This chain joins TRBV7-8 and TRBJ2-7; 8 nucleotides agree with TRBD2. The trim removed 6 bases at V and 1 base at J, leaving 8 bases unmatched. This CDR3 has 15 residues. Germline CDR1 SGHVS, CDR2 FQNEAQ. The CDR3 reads CASSPPGLESYEQYF. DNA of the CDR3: TGTGCCAGCAGTCCTCCGGGACTAGAGTCCTACGAGCAGTACTTC.

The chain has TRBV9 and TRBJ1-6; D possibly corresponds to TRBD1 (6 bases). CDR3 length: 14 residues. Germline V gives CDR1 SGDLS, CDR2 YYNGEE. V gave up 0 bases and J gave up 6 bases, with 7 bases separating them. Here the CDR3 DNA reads TGTGCCAGCAGCGTAGAGGACAGTAATTCACCCCTCCACTTT. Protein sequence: CASSVEDSNSPLHF.